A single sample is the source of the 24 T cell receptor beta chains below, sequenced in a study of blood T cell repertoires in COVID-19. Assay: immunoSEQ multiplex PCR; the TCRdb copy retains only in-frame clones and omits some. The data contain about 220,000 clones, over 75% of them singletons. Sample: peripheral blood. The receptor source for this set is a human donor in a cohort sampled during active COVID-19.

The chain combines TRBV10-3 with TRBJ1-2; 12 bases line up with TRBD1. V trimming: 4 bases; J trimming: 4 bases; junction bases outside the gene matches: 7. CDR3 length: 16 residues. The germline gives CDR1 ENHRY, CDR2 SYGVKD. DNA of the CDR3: TGTGCCATCAGTGGGGGGACAGGGGGCATCCTCTATGGCTACACCTTC. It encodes CAISGGTGGILYGYTF.

The CDR3 here is CASSITGGYNEQFF. The CDR3 DNA is TGTGCCAGTAGTATTACTGGCGGATACAATGAGCAGTTCTTC. V gene TRBV19 combines with J gene TRBJ2-1; D gene uncertain. Trimming shortened V by 3 bases and J by 4 bases, and 10 bases separated the two germline ends. This CDR3 spans 14 amino acids. Per germline, CDR1 LNHDA and CDR2 SQIVND (reference sequence).

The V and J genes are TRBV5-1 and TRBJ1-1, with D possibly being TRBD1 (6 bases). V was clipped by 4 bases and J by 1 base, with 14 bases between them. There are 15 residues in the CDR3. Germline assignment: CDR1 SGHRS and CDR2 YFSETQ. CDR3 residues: CASSPTSTGNTEAFF. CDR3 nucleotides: TGCGCCAGCAGCCCCACTTCGACAGGGAACACTGAAGCTTTCTTT.

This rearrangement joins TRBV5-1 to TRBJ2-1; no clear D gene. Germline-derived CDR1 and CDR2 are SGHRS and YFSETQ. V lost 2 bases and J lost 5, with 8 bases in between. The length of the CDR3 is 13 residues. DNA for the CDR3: TGCGCCAGCAGCTTCGACCGGGACAATGAGCAGTTCTTC. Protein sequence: CASSFDRDNEQFF.

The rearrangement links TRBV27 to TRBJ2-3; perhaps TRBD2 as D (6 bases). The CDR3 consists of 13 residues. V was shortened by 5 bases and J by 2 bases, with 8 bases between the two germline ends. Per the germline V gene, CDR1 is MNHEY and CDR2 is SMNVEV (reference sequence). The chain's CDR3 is CASSGGLTDTQYF. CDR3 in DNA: TGTGCCAGCAGTGGAGGGCTCACAGATACGCAGTATTTT.

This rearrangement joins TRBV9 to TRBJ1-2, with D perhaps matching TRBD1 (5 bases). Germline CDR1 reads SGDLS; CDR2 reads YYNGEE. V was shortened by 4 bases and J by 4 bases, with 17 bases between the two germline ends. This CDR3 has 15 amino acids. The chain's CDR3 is CASSPAPDSFYGYTF. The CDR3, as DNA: TGTGCCAGCAGCCCAGCCCCAGACAGTTTCTATGGCTACACCTTC.

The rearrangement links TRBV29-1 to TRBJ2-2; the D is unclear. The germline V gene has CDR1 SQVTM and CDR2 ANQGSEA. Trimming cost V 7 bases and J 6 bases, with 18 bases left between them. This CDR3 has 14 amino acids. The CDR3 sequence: CSAPGRSSAGELFF. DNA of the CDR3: TGCAGCGCCCCTGGCCGAAGCAGCGCCGGGGAGCTGTTTTTT.

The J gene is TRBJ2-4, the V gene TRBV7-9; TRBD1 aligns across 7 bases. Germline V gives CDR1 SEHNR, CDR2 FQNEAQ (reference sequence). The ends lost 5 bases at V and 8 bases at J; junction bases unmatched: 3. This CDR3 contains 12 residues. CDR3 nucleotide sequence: TGTGCCAGCAGCCCCACAGGGGACATTCAGTACTTC. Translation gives CASSPTGDIQYF.

CDR3 region: CASSLGFSGRAGELFF. CDR3 nucleotide sequence: TGCGCCAGCAGCTTGGGGTTTAGCGGGAGAGCCGGGGAGCTGTTTTTT. The chain employs TRBV5-1 and TRBJ2-2, with 9 bases fitting TRBD2. Germline V lookup: CDR1 SGHRS, CDR2 YFSETQ. V lost 0 bases, J lost 6 bases, and 6 bases stayed unmatched. This CDR3 region has 16 residues.

CDR3 amino acids: CAWSGGGAEAFF. Written as DNA, the CDR3 is TGTGCCTGGAGTGGAGGGGGCGCGGAAGCTTTCTTT. The V call is TRBV30, the J call TRBJ1-1; 7 bases align to TRBD1. The trim removed 1 base at V and 8 bases at J, leaving 4 bases unmatched. Germline assignment: CDR1 GTSNPN and CDR2 SVGIG (reference sequence). The CDR3 totals 12 residues. The full variable domain, its missing parts supplied by reference TRBV30 and TRBJ1-1, is SQTIHQWPATLVQPVGSPLSLECTVEGTSNPNLYWYRQAAGRGLQLLFYSVGIGQISSEVPQNLSASRPQDRQFILSSKKLLLSDSGFYLCAWSGGGAEAFFGQGTRLTVV.

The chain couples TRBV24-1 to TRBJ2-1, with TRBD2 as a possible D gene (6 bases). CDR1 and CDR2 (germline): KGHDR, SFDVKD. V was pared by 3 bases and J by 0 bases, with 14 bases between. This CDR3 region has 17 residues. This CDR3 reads CATSDPHLATSYNEQFF. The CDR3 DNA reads TGTGCCACCAGTGATCCTCATCTAGCGACCTCCTACAATGAGCAGTTCTTC.

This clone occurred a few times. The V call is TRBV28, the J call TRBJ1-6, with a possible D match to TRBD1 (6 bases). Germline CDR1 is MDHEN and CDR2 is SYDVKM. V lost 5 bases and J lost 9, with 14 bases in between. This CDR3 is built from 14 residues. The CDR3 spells CASSLGQLPSPLHF. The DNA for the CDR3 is TGTGCCAGCAGTCTCGGACAGCTCCCTTCACCCCTCCACTTT.

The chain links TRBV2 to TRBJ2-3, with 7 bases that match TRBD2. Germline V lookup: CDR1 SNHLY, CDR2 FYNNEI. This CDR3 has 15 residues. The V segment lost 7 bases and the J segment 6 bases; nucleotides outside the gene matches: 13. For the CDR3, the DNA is TGTGCCAGCAAGCGGGATAACGTACCAGGGGATACGCAGTATTTT. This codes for CASKRDNVPGDTQYF.

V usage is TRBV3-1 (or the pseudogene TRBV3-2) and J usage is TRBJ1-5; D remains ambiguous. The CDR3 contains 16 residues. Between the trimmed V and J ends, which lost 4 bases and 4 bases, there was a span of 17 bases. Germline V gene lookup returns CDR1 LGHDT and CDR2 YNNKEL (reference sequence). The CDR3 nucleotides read TGTGCCAGCAGCCCCGCAAGCTCGCTATTGAATCAGCCCCAGCATTTT. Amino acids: CASSPASSLLNQPQHF.

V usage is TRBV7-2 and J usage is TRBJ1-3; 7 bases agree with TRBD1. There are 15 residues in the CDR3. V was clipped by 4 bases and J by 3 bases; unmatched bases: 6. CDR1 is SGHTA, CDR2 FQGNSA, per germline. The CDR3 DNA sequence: TGTGCCAGCAGCTCGGGACAGCACTTTGGAAACACCATATATTTT. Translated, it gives CASSSGQHFGNTIYF.

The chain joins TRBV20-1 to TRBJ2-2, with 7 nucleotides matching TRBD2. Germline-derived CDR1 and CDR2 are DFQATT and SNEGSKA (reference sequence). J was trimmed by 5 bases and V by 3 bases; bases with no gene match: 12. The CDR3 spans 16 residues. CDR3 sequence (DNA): TGCAGTGCTAGTTCCGCGGCGGGAGAAAAGACCGGGGAGCTGTTTTTT. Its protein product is CSASSAAGEKTGELFF.

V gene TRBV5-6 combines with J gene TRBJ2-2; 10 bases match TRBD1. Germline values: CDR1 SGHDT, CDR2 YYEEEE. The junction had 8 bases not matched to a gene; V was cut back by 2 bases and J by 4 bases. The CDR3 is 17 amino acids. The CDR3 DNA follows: TGTGCCAGCAGCTTACCGGGACAGGGGTCGGGCACCGGGGAGCTGTTTTTT. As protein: CASSLPGQGSGTGELFF.

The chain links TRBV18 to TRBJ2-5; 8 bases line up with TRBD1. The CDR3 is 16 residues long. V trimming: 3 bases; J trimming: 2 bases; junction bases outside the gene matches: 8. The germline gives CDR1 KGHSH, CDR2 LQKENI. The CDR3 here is CASSPRTGSDQETQYF. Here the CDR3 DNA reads TGTGCCAGCTCACCCCGGACAGGGAGTGATCAAGAGACCCAGTACTTC.

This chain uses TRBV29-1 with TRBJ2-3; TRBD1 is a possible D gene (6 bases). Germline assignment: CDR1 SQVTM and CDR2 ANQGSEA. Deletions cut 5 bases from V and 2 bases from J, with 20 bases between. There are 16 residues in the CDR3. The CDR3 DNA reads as TGCAGCGTTAGGGGCGTGGATGGGGGCTTCACAGATACGCAGTATTTT. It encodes CSVRGVDGGFTDTQYF.

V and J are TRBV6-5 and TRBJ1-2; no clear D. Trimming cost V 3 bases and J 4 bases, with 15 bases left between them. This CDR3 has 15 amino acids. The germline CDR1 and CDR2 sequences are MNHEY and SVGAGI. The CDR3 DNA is TGTGCCAGCAGTTATCGATTGAGGATACCCTATGGCTACACCTTC. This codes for CASSYRLRIPYGYTF.

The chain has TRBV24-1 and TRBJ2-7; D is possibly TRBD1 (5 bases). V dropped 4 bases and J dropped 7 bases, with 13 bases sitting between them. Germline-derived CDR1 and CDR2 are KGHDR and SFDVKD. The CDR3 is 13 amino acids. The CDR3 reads CATSEGAVGEQYF. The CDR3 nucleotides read TGTGCCACCAGTGAAGGGGCCGTCGGGGAGCAGTACTTC.

CDR3 DNA sequence: TGTGCCAGCAGCTCCTACGGGGGGTATAGCACAGATACGCAGTATTTT. This translates into CASSSYGGYSTDTQYF. The V gene is TRBV7-2, the J gene TRBJ2-3; 7 nucleotides match TRBD2. Trimming took 4 bases from V and 0 from J; bases not matched to a gene: 7. CDR3 length: 16 residues. CDR1 SGHTA and CDR2 FQGNSA come from the germline V gene.

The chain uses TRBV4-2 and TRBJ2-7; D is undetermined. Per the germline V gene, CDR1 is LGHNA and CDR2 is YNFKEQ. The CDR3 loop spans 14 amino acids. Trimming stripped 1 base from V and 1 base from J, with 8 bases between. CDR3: CASSQGSGSYEQYF. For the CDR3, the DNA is TGTGCCAGCAGCCAAGGATCCGGGTCCTACGAGCAGTACTTC.

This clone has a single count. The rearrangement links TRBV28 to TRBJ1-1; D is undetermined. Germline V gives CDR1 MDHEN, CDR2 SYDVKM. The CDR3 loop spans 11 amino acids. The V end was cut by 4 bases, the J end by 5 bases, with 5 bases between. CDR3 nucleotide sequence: TGTGCCAGCAGTTCCAGTACTGAAGCTTTCTTT. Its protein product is CASSSSTEAFF.